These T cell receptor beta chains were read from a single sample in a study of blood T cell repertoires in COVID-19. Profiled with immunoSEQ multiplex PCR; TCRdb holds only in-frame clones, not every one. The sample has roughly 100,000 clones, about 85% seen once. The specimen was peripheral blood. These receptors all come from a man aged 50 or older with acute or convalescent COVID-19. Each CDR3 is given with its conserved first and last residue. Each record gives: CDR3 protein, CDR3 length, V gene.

cdr3_aa: CASSALQGAGEKLFF
cdr3_length: 15
v_call: TRBV11-2

cdr3_aa: CAISGGQGTNTEAFF
cdr3_length: 15
v_call: TRBV10-3

cdr3_aa: CASSVGASGGDEQYF
cdr3_length: 15
v_call: TRBV5-1

cdr3_aa: CASSPRQGAHTEAFF
cdr3_length: 15
v_call: TRBV11-2

cdr3_aa: CASSRDGGLNTEAFF
cdr3_length: 15
v_call: TRBV11-3

cdr3_aa: CASSLGTGIRLFF
cdr3_length: 13
v_call: TRBV7-2

cdr3_aa: CASSFSGQGDWRELFF
cdr3_length: 16
v_call: TRBV27

cdr3_aa: CASSVGSGSAPRVTDTQYF
cdr3_length: 19
v_call: TRBV9

cdr3_aa: CASSLGGSTNEKLFF
cdr3_length: 15
v_call: TRBV5-4

cdr3_aa: CASSFAGLVGEQYF
cdr3_length: 14
v_call: TRBV5-1

cdr3_aa: CASSQGSRRVLNLISNEQFF
cdr3_length: 20
v_call: TRBV3-1/TRBV3-2

cdr3_aa: CASSLSKNTEAFF
cdr3_length: 13
v_call: TRBV5-1

cdr3_aa: CASSESTASLMNEQFF
cdr3_length: 16
v_call: TRBV10-1

cdr3_aa: CASSFDRYTEAFF
cdr3_length: 13
v_call: TRBV28

cdr3_aa: CASSVMSRSTDTQYF
cdr3_length: 15
v_call: TRBV6-1

cdr3_aa: CASSGTGRETQYF
cdr3_length: 13
v_call: TRBV9

cdr3_aa: CASSPGLSGNEQFF
cdr3_length: 14
v_call: TRBV18

cdr3_aa: CASRDRVVYSNQPQHF
cdr3_length: 16
v_call: TRBV28

cdr3_aa: CASSLAGLGNTIYF
cdr3_length: 14
v_call: TRBV28

cdr3_aa: CASSQGRGTDTQYF
cdr3_length: 14
v_call: TRBV4-2

cdr3_aa: CASSLGLDRTLYGYTF
cdr3_length: 16
v_call: TRBV5-1

cdr3_aa: CASSLGETDTQYF
cdr3_length: 13
v_call: TRBV11-3

cdr3_aa: CASSLGQGDSNYGYTF
cdr3_length: 16
v_call: TRBV11-3

cdr3_aa: CASSIGTGNQPQHF
cdr3_length: 14
v_call: TRBV19

cdr3_aa: CAISESRGSGAFDSPLHF
cdr3_length: 18
v_call: TRBV10-3

cdr3_aa: CASGGDMDRPQHF
cdr3_length: 13
v_call: TRBV12-5

cdr3_aa: CSARLVSEQYF
cdr3_length: 11
v_call: TRBV20-1

cdr3_aa: CASSSGGAYQETQYF
cdr3_length: 15
v_call: TRBV28

cdr3_aa: CASSLGSPGYTF
cdr3_length: 12
v_call: TRBV12-3/TRBV12-4

cdr3_aa: CASSLGGSYNEQFF
cdr3_length: 14
v_call: TRBV28

cdr3_aa: CASTPGVGETQYF
cdr3_length: 13
v_call: TRBV5-1

cdr3_aa: CASSRRQGANTGELFF
cdr3_length: 16
v_call: TRBV7-9

cdr3_aa: CASSVARFKRGVNYEQYF
cdr3_length: 18
v_call: TRBV2

cdr3_aa: CASGRGSHEQYF
cdr3_length: 12
v_call: TRBV6-6

cdr3_aa: CASSSPNRGSGNTIYF
cdr3_length: 16
v_call: TRBV11-2

cdr3_aa: CASSPSVGTDTQYF
cdr3_length: 14
v_call: TRBV3-1/TRBV3-2

cdr3_aa: CASRGGTGYEKLFF
cdr3_length: 14
v_call: TRBV5-1

cdr3_aa: CSAGGNPYEQYF
cdr3_length: 12
v_call: TRBV29-1

cdr3_aa: CASSLLDSNTEAFF
cdr3_length: 14
v_call: TRBV5-1

cdr3_aa: CASSSTSGGGGTQYF
cdr3_length: 15
v_call: TRBV2

cdr3_aa: CASSYEGKNTEAFF
cdr3_length: 14
v_call: TRBV6-5

cdr3_aa: CASSLNGAYGYTF
cdr3_length: 13
v_call: TRBV5-1

cdr3_aa: CAWSFGLEAFF
cdr3_length: 11
v_call: TRBV30

cdr3_aa: CASSQDRLSGRVSDTQYF
cdr3_length: 18
v_call: TRBV3-1/TRBV3-2

cdr3_aa: CASSSGSSGNTIYF
cdr3_length: 14
v_call: TRBV5-1

cdr3_aa: CASSPRQGLMDNEQFF
cdr3_length: 16
v_call: TRBV14

cdr3_aa: CASSSSGRLNEQFF
cdr3_length: 14
v_call: TRBV11-1

cdr3_aa: CASRGGDRGYEQYF
cdr3_length: 14
v_call: TRBV6-5

cdr3_aa: CASSQFGQGNSPLHF
cdr3_length: 15
v_call: TRBV14

cdr3_aa: CASSPGLFDYGYTF
cdr3_length: 14
v_call: TRBV5-1

cdr3_aa: CASSPSRNYGYTF
cdr3_length: 13
v_call: TRBV5-6

cdr3_aa: CASSFVGLAGPDEQFF
cdr3_length: 16
v_call: TRBV7-9

cdr3_aa: CASSLNTEAFF
cdr3_length: 11
v_call: TRBV5-1